This entry is about one T cell receptor beta chain. Its matching antigen is unknown. Naive CD8 cells were CD45RO-negative, positively selected for CCR7, excluding terminally differentiated effector memory CD45RA+ cells. The data originate from a study of shared clonotypes between healthy human individuals. Whole-study context: Per-donor plates numbered three CD4 naive, three CD4 memory, two CD8 naive and one CD8 memory.

The study's findings and limits: An anticipated effect of sequencing depth on clonotype sharing among donors was recognized. Represented diversity (both genetic and exposure-history) was limited by the small number of donors.

Per germline, CDR1 ENHRY and CDR2 SYGVKD. The CDR3 extends over 20 amino acids. J gave up 3 bases and V 0 bases, and 19 bases lay outside the gene matches. The protocol was immunoSEQ multiplex PCR, while the TCRdb copy is restricted to in-frame clones and leaves out a portion. The sample shows about 2,200,000 clones, about 93% of them seen only once. The V gene is TRBV10-3, the J gene TRBJ1-1; 7 bases align to TRBD1. This clonotype originated in a man between 18 and 35 years old in good health. Some clones in this sample may be carry-over from other donors' samples. The sample was naive CD8+ T cells from PBMCs. The CDR3: CAISESKGGRGRGRDTEAFF. CDR3 DNA: TGTGCCATCAGTGAGTCGAAAGGGGGAAGGGGGCGAGGAAGGGACACTGAAGCTTTCTTT.